A selection of T cell receptor beta chains follows, all from one sample in a study of blood T cell repertoires in COVID-19. Repertoires were generated with immunoSEQ multiplex PCR, while TCRdb's copy carries only in-frame clones and drops some. The repertoire includes about 430,000 clones, 85% to 90% of them detected once, and 0.9% to 1.2% sits in the top ten. Sequences were obtained from PBMCs or T cells enriched from blood (not recorded which). These receptors all stem from a man between 25 and 39 years old who had recovered from COVID-19. CDR3s include the opening cysteine and the closing phenylalanine or tryptophan.

J,V,CDR3
TRBJ1-1,TRBV7-2,CASSQIGGKTEAFF
TRBJ1-1,TRBV30,CAWSVNRGTEAFF
TRBJ2-1,TRBV9,CASSVELVPIAEQFF
TRBJ1-2,TRBV7-9,CASSSGQGGGYTF
TRBJ1-4,TRBV9,CASSVGQGFEKLFF
TRBJ2-6,TRBV10-3,CAISELSGANVLTF
TRBJ2-1,TRBV5-1,CASSLGTSGNEQFF
TRBJ1-2,TRBV19,CASIPAGNYGYTF
TRBJ2-7,TRBV3-1/TRBV3-2,CASSQGLAEIPYEQYF
TRBJ1-2,TRBV5-1,CASSLAPRGDGYTF
TRBJ1-4,TRBV4-1,CASSQDVAGYEKLFF
TRBJ2-7,TRBV5-1,CASSLGTSGVNYEQYF
TRBJ1-5,TRBV19,CASSTDRASSNQPQHF
TRBJ1-4,TRBV7-9,CASSFGSATNEKLFF
TRBJ2-7,TRBV6-2/TRBV6-3,CASSGTTPYEQYF
TRBJ1-2,TRBV30,CAWSNGDYGYTF
TRBJ2-7,TRBV18,CASSPRDRAGGPEQYF
TRBJ2-7,TRBV19,CASSSRTEYYEQYF
TRBJ2-1,TRBV30,CAWSAGARMGFF
TRBJ2-5,TRBV27,CASSSWQGGLQETQYF
TRBJ2-1,TRBV10-3,CAISELAGENEQFF
TRBJ2-3,TRBV28,CASSSWRERDTQYF
TRBJ1-5,TRBV14,CASSQARQGPQHF